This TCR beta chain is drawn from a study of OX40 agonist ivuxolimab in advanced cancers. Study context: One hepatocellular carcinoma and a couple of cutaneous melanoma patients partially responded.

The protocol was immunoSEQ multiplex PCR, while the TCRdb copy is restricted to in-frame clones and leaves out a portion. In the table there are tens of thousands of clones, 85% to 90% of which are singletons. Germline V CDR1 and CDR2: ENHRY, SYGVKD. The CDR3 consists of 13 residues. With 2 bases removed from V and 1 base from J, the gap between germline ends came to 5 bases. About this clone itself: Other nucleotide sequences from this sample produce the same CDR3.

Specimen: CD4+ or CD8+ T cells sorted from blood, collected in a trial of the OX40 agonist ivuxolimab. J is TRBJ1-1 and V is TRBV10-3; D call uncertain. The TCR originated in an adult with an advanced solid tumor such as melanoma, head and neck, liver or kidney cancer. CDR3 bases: TGTGCCATCAGTGAGCGAGGGAACACTGAAGCTTTCTTT. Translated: CAISERGNTEAFF.